This T cell receptor beta chain was recorded in a study of CD8+ T cells in alopecia areata. Background on the study: Treatment comprised oral tofacitinib, 5 to 10 mg twice daily, in treated patients.

Germline V lookup: CDR1 MNHNY, CDR2 SVGAGI (reference sequence). The CDR3 has 14 residues. Trimming at V came to 5 bases and at J to 1 base, leaving 4 bases not matched to a gene. Only a few counts were recorded for this clone. The antigen remains undetermined. Noted treatment: oral pan-JAK inhibitor, 5-10 mg twice daily. cDNA prepared by RNA extraction and subsequent reverse transcription served as the template for sequencing. The table came from immunoSEQ multiplex PCR; TCRdb's copy has only in-frame clones and leaves some out. The sample records over 150,000 clones, approximately 57% being singletons. General study findings and limits: Scalp and blood samples kept many expanded lesional clones throughout tofacitinib.

The V and J genes are TRBV6-6 and TRBJ1-1; 7 bases align to TRBD1. The receptor was isolated from a human donor with alopecia areata. The source material was CD4+ T cells sorted from blood, sampled at week 24, from a patient treated with tofacitinib. The CDR3 bases are TGTGCCAGCAGTACGGGACAGCCGAACACTGAAGCTTTCTTT. Its translation: CASSTGQPNTEAFF.